This T cell receptor (beta chain) derives from a study of blood T cell repertoires in COVID-19. About the research overall: Both acute and convalescent COVID-19 samples were obtained from the United States, Italy and Spain. In each case, the material was cDNA or gDNA derived from T cells, B-cell-depleted T cells, or PBMCs.

The V segment lost 4 bases and the J segment 9 bases; nucleotides outside the gene matches: 0. The CDR3 extends over 13 amino acids. Germline V gene data show CDR1 as WSHSY and CDR2 as SAAADI. Original data processing: The assay estimated nucleated cells by amplifying reference gene primers. This table comes from immunoSEQ multiplex PCR, and its TCRdb copy is limited to in-frame clones, with some not included. For V, J and clone size, that table is used; D and trimming come from the DNA. Among 300,000 to 450,000 clones listed, about four fifths were seen once. This chain connects TRBV10-2 to TRBJ1-6, with 10 positions matching TRBD1. The TCR was taken from a human donor with acute or convalescent COVID-19. The donor label of this sample is uncertain. Sequenced material: peripheral blood. In DNA form, the CDR3 reads TGCGCCAGCAGTGGGGACAGGGGTTCACCCCTCCACTTT. It encodes CASSGDRGSPLHF.